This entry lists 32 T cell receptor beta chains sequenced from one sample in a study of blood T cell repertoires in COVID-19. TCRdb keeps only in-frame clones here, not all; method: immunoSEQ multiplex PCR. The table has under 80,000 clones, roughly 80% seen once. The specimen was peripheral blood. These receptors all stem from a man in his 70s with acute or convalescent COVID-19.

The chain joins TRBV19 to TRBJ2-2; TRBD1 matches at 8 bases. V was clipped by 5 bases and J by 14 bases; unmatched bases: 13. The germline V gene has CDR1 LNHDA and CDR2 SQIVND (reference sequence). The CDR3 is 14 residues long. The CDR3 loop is CASSDRGFRVRLFF. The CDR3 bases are TGTGCCAGTAGTGACAGGGGTTTCCGAGTTAGACTGTTTTTT.

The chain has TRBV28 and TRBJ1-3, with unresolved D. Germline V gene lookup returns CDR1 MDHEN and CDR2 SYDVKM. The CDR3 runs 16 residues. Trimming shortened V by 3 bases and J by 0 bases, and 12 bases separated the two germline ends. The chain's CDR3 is CASSLVRLISGNTIYF. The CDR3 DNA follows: TGTGCCAGCAGTTTGGTCAGGTTAATCTCTGGAAACACCATATATTTT.

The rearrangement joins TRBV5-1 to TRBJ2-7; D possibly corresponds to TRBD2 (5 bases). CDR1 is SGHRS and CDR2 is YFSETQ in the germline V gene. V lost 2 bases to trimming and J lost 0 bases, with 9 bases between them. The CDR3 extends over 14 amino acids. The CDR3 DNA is TGCGCCAGCAGCTTTGATGGGAGCTCCTACGAGCAGTACTTC. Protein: CASSFDGSSYEQYF.

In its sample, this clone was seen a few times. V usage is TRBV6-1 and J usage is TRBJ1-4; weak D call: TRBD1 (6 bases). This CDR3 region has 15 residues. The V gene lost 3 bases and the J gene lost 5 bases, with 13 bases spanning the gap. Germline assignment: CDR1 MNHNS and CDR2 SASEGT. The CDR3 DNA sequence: TGTGCCAGCAGTGACATACAGGGTGGGAATGAAAAACTGTTTTTT. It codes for CASSDIQGGNEKLFF.

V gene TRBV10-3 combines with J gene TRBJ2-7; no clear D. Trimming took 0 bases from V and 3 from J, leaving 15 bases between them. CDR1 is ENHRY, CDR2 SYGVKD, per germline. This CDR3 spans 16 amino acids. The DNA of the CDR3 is TGTGCCATCAGTGAGTCTGAGAGGTACCCCAACTACGAGCAGTACTTC. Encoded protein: CAISESERYPNYEQYF.

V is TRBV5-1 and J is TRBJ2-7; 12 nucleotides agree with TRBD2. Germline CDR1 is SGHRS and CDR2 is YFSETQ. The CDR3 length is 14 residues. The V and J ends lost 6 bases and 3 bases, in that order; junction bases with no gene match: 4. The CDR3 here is CASTRTSGVYEQYF. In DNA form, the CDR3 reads TGCGCCAGCACCCGGACTAGCGGGGTCTACGAGCAGTACTTC.

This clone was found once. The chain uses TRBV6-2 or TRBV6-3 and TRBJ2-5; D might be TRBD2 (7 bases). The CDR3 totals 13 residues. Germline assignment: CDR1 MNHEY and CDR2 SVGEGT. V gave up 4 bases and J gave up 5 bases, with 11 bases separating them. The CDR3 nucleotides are TGTGCCAGCAGTTGGGGGGGCAGGGAGACCCAGTACTTC. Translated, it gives CASSWGGRETQYF.

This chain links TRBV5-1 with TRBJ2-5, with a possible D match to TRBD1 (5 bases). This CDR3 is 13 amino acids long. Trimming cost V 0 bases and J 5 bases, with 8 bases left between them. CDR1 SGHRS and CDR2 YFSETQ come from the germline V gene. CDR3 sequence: CASSLGAGETQYF. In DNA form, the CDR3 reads TGCGCCAGCAGCTTGGGGGCAGGGGAGACCCAGTACTTC.

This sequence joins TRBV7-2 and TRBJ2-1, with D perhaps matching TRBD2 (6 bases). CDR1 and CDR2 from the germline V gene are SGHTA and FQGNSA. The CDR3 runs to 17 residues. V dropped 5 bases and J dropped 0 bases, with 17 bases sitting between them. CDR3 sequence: CASSPSPSGDSYNEQFF. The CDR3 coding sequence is TGTGCCAGCAGCCCATCCCCCTCGGGGGACTCCTACAATGAGCAGTTCTTC.

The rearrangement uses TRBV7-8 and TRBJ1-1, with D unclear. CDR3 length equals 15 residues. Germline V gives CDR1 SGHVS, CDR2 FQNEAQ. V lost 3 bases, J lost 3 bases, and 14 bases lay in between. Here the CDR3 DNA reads TGTGCCAGCAGCTTGCCTCGGGTTGGTGACACTGAAGCTTTCTTT. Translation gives CASSLPRVGDTEAFF.

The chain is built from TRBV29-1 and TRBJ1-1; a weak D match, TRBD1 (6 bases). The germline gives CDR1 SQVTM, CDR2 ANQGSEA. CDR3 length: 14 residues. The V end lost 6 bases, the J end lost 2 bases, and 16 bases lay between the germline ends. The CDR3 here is CSVRPWTENTEAFF. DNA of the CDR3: TGCAGCGTGAGACCGTGGACAGAAAACACTGAAGCTTTCTTT.

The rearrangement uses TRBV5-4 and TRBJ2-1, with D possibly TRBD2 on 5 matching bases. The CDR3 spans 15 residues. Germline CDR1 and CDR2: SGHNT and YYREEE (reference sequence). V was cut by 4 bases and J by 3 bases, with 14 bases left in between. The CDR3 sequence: CASSADGVLYNEQFF. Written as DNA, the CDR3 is TGTGCCAGCAGCGCGGACGGGGTCCTCTACAATGAGCAGTTCTTC.

The CDR3 bases are TGTGCCAGCAGCGTAGGAAGGGGGAACACTGAAGCTTTCTTT. Amino acids: CASSVGRGNTEAFF. The chain couples TRBV9 to TRBJ1-1; the D gene is possibly TRBD1 (5 bases). Germline assignment: CDR1 SGDLS and CDR2 YYNGEE. The CDR3 covers 14 residues. The V end was cut by 0 bases, the J end by 1 base, with 7 bases between.

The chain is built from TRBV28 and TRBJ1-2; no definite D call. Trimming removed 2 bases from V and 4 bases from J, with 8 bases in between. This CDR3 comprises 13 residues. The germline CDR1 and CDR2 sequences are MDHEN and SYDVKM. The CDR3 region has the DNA TGTGCCAGCAGTTTAATGTCAGGCTATGGCTACACCTTC. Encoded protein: CASSLMSGYGYTF.

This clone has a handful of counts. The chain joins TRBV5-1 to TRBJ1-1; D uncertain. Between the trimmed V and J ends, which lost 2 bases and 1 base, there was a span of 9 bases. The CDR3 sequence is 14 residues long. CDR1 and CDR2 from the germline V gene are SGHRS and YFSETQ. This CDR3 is CASSLRGTNTEAFF. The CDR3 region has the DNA TGCGCCAGCAGCTTACGGGGAACGAACACTGAAGCTTTCTTT.

CDR3 DNA: TGTGCCAGCAGCCAAGAGTCCGGTTTAGCGCAGTATTTT. Amino acid sequence: CASSQESGLAQYF. The V and J genes are TRBV3-1 (or the pseudogene TRBV3-2) and TRBJ2-3; D gene unclear. The V end lost 0 bases, the J end lost 10 bases, and 11 bases lay between the germline ends. The CDR3 is 13 amino acids. CDR1 LGHDT and CDR2 YNNKEL come from the germline V gene (reference sequence).

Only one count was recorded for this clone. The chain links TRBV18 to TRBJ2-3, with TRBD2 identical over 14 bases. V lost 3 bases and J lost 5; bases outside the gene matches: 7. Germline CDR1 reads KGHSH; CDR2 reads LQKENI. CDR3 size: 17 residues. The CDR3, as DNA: TGTGCCAGCTCACCTAATACCGGGACTAGCGGGGGAGATACGCAGTATTTT. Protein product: CASSPNTGTSGGDTQYF.

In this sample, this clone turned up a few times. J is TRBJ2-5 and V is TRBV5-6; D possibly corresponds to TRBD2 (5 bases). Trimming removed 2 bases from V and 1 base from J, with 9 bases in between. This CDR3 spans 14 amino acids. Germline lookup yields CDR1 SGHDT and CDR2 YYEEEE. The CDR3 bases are TGTGCCAGCAGCTTATCGGGAATCCAAGAGACCCAGTACTTC. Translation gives CASSLSGIQETQYF.

CDR3 region: CASSYGAEVNEQFF. For the CDR3, the DNA is TGTGCCAGCAGTTACGGGGCAGAGGTCAATGAGCAGTTCTTC. The rearrangement joins TRBV6-6 to TRBJ2-1; D might be TRBD1 (5 bases). Germline CDR1 and CDR2: MNHNY and SVGAGI (reference sequence). Deletions cut 2 bases from V and 6 bases from J, with 11 bases between. The CDR3 covers 14 residues.

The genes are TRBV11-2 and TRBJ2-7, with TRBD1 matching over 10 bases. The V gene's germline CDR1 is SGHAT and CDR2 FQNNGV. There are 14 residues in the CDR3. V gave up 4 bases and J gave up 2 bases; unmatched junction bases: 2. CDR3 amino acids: CASSSGTGAYEQYF. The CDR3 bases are TGTGCCAGCAGCTCCGGGACAGGGGCCTACGAGCAGTACTTC.

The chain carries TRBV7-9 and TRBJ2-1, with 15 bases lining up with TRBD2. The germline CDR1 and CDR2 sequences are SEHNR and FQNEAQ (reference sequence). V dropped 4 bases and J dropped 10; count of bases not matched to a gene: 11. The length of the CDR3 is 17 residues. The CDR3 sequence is CASSSPGTSGGQKEQFF. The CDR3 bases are TGTGCCAGCAGCTCCCCCGGGACTAGCGGGGGGCAAAAAGAGCAGTTCTTC.

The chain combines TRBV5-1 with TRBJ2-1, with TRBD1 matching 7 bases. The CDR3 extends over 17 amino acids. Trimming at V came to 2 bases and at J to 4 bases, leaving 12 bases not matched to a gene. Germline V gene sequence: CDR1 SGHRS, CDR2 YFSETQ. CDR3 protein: CASSFYRGTVQYNEQFF. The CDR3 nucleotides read TGCGCCAGCAGCTTTTACAGGGGTACGGTTCAGTACAATGAGCAGTTCTTC.

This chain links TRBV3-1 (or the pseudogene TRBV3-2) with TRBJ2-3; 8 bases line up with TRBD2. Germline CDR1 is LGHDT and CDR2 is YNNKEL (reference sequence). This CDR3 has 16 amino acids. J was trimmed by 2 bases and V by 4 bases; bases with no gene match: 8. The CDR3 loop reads CASSLSSGGPTDTQYF. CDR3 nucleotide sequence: TGTGCCAGCAGCCTCTCCAGCGGGGGACCCACAGATACGCAGTATTTT.

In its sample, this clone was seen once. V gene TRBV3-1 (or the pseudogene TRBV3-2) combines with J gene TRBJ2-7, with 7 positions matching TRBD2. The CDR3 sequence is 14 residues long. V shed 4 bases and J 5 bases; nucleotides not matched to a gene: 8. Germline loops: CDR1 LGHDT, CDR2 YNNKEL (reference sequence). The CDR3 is CASSPSGGIDEQYF. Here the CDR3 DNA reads TGTGCCAGCAGCCCATCCGGGGGGATCGACGAGCAGTACTTC.

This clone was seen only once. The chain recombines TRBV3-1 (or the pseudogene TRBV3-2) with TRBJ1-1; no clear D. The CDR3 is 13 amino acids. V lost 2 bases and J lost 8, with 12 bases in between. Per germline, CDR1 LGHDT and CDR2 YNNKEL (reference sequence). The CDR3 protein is CASSQNWEPEAFF. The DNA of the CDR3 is TGTGCCAGCAGCCAAAATTGGGAGCCGGAAGCTTTCTTT.

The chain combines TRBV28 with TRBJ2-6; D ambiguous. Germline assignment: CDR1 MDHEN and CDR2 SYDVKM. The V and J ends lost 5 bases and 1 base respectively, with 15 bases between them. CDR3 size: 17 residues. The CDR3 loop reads CASSPSSTPSGANVLTF. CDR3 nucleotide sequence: TGTGCCAGCAGTCCCTCCTCCACACCGTCTGGGGCCAACGTCCTGACTTTC.

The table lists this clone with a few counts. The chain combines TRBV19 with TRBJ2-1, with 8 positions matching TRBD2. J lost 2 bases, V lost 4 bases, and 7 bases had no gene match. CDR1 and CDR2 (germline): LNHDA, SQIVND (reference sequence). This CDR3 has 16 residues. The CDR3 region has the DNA TGTGCCAGTAGTACCCTACTAGCGGTAACCTACAATGAGCAGTTCTTC. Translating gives CASSTLLAVTYNEQFF.

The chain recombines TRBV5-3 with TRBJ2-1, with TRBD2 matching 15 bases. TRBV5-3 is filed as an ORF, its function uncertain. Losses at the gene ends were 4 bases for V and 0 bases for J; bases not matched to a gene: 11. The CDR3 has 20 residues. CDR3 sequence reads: CARSPSGLAGGRDSYNEQFF. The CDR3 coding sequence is TGTGCCAGAAGCCCCTCGGGACTAGCGGGGGGCAGAGACTCCTACAATGAGCAGTTCTTC.

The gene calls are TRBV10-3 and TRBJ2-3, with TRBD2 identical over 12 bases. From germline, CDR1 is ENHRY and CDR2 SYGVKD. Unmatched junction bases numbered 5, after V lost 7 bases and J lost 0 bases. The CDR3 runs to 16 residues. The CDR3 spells CAITSTSGRSTDTQYF. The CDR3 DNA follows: TGTGCCATCACCTCGACTAGCGGGAGAAGCACAGATACGCAGTATTTT.

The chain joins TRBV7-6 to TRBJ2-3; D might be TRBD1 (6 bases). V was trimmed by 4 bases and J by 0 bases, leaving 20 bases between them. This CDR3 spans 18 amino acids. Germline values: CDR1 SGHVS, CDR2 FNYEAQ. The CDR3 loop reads CASSWAPSGTSSTDTQYF. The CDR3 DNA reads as TGTGCCAGCAGCTGGGCGCCTTCCGGGACATCTAGCACAGATACGCAGTATTTT.

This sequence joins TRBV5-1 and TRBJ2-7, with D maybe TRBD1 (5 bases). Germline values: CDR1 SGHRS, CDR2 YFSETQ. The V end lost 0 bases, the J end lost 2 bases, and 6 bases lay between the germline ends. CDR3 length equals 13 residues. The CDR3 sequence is CASSLEGTYEQYF. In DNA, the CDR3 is TGCGCCAGCAGCTTGGAGGGGACCTACGAGCAGTACTTC.

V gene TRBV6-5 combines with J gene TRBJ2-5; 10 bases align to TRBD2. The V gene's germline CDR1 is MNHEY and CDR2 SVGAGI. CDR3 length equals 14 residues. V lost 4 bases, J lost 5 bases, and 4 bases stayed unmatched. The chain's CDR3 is CASSLGLALETQYF. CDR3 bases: TGTGCCAGCAGTTTGGGACTAGCGTTGGAGACCCAGTACTTC.